The 5 T cell receptor beta chains below all came from one sample that was sequenced in a study of blood T cell repertoires in COVID-19. TCRdb's table, derived via immunoSEQ multiplex PCR, lists solely in-frame clones and lacks some. This table has 150,000 to 200,000 clones, approximately 80% appearing once. What was sequenced was peripheral blood. The receptors stem from a woman between 65 and 79 years old with COVID-19, enrolled during active disease.

The rearrangement uses TRBV19 and TRBJ1-5; 7 positions match TRBD1. The CDR3 has 14 residues. J gave up 9 bases and V 11 bases, and 16 bases lay outside the gene matches. The germline gives CDR1 LNHDA, CDR2 SQIVND (reference sequence). CDR3 coding DNA: TGTGCCTGCTCATTCAAACAGGGGACATGGCCCCAGCATTTT. Translating it yields CACSFKQGTWPQHF.

The chain joins TRBV6-5 to TRBJ2-2; the D gene is possibly TRBD1 (5 bases). CDR1 is MNHEY and CDR2 is SVGAGI in the germline V gene. CDR3 length: 13 residues. V lost 6 bases and J lost 5, with 10 bases in between. Here the CDR3 DNA reads TGTGCCAGCAGGGCGGCAGGGACCGGGGAGCTGTTTTTT. Protein: CASRAAGTGELFF.

The chain uses TRBV5-1 and TRBJ2-7; 7 bases align to TRBD1. Losses at the gene ends were 7 bases for V and 2 bases for J; bases not matched to a gene: 9. The CDR3 contains 14 residues. Looked up from germline, CDR1 is SGHRS and CDR2 is YFSETQ. CDR3 DNA sequence: TGCGCCAGCGGCCAGGGGGATTGGGCCTACGAGCAGTACTTC. It codes for CASGQGDWAYEQYF.

This chain uses TRBV3-1 (or the pseudogene TRBV3-2) with TRBJ2-2; D remains ambiguous. The CDR3 runs to 14 residues. Germline V gives CDR1 LGHDT, CDR2 YNNKEL (reference sequence). Trimming cost V 4 bases and J 8 bases, with 14 bases left between them. Written as DNA, the CDR3 is TGTGCCAGCAGCCCCGCCGATAAGACAGGGGAGCTGTTTTTT. Its protein product is CASSPADKTGELFF.

The genes are TRBV5-5 and TRBJ1-2, with 10 nucleotides matching TRBD1. The germline V gene encodes CDR1 SGHKS and CDR2 YYEKEE (reference sequence). Trimming removed 0 bases from V and 5 bases from J; junction bases left unmatched: 10. The CDR3 runs to 17 residues. CDR3 sequence reads: CASSLAVTDRGGYGYTF. CDR3 coding DNA: TGTGCCAGCAGCTTGGCCGTAACGGACAGGGGGGGTTATGGCTACACCTTC.